The 30 T cell receptor beta chains presented below share a single source sample, sequenced in a study of T cell responses to AZD1222 COVID-19 vaccine. Only in-frame clones appear in the TCRdb table, and some are missing; sequencing was by immunoSEQ multiplex PCR. The sample contains fewer than 250,000 clones, more than 85% of which appear only once. Material: peripheral blood, obtained on day 0 of MenACWY control vaccination. These receptors were obtained from an adult in good health.

The chain uses TRBV5-4 and TRBJ2-5, with TRBD2 matching over 8 bases. The junction had 5 bases not matched to a gene; V was cut back by 3 bases and J by 1 base. The V gene's germline CDR1 is SGHNT and CDR2 YYREEE (reference sequence). The CDR3 totals 15 residues. CDR3 sequence: CASSSVAGGQETQYF. In DNA, the CDR3 is TGTGCCAGCAGCTCCGTGGCGGGGGGCCAAGAGACCCAGTACTTC.

The rearrangement links TRBV5-1 to TRBJ1-1; D gene ambiguous. CDR3 length equals 14 residues. Germline-derived CDR1 and CDR2 are SGHRS and YFSETQ. Trimming cost V 0 bases and J 0 bases, with 6 bases left between them. The CDR3 nucleotides read TGCGCCAGCAGCTTGGTTCAGATGAACACTGAAGCTTTCTTT. It encodes CASSLVQMNTEAFF. The variable domain in full, completed from reference TRBV5-1 and TRBJ1-1, reads KAGVTQTPRYLIKTRGQQVTLSCSPISGHRSVSWYQQTPGQGLQFLFEYFSETQRNKGNFPGRFSGRQFSNSRSEMNVSTLELGDSALYLCASSLVQMNTEAFFGQGTRLTVV.

This sequence joins TRBV10-1 and TRBJ2-7; unclear D gene. CDR1 and CDR2 (germline): WNHNN, SYGVQD (reference sequence). The ends were cut back, 6 bases at V and 3 bases at J, with 12 bases in the middle. The CDR3 loop spans 13 amino acids. The DNA of the CDR3 is TGCGCCAGCAGCAAGGGTTCCGACTACGAGCAGTACTTC. Its translation is CASSKGSDYEQYF.

V gene TRBV11-2 combines with J gene TRBJ1-2, with a tentative D call TRBD1 (5 bases). The CDR3 spans 16 residues. The germline V and J ends were trimmed by 5 bases and 0 bases, with 16 bases remaining between them. Per the germline V gene, CDR1 is SGHAT and CDR2 is FQNNGV. The CDR3 loop reads CASSTGRERANYGYTF. CDR3 DNA: TGTGCCAGCAGCACCGGCAGGGAGAGAGCTAACTATGGCTACACCTTC.

The chain joins TRBV27 to TRBJ1-1; no definite D call. The CDR3 runs to 13 residues. The V end lost 4 bases, the J end lost 5 bases, and 11 bases lay between the germline ends. In germline, CDR1 is MNHEY, CDR2 SMNVEV (reference sequence). CDR3 residues: CASSSYRTTEAFF. The CDR3 coding sequence is TGTGCCAGCAGTTCCTATAGGACGACTGAAGCTTTCTTT.

The gene calls are TRBV5-1 and TRBJ1-1, with a weak D call TRBD1 (6 bases). The CDR3 loop spans 14 amino acids. The germline V gene encodes CDR1 SGHRS and CDR2 YFSETQ. The germline V and J ends were trimmed by 2 bases and 3 bases, with 11 bases remaining between them. CDR3 nucleotide sequence: TGCGCCAGCAGCTTAGGGGGGATGGACACTGAAGCTTTCTTT. Translating gives CASSLGGMDTEAFF. The whole variable domain, remainder taken from reference TRBV5-1 and TRBJ1-1, is KAGVTQTPRYLIKTRGQQVTLSCSPISGHRSVSWYQQTPGQGLQFLFEYFSETQRNKGNFPGRFSGRQFSNSRSEMNVSTLELGDSALYLCASSLGGMDTEAFFGQGTRLTVV.

As concerns this clone: Other DNA sequences from this sample encode an identical CDR3 as well. The chain employs TRBV19 and TRBJ1-1, with D unclear. Germline V gives CDR1 LNHDA, CDR2 SQIVND (reference sequence). The length of the CDR3 is 12 residues. Trimming removed 6 bases at V and 4 bases at J, with 9 bases between. The CDR3 sequence is CASRGSGTEAFF. DNA for the CDR3: TGTGCCAGTAGGGGGAGTGGCACTGAAGCTTTCTTT. The full variable domain, rest sourced from reference TRBV19 and TRBJ1-1, is DGGITQSPKYLFRKEGQNVTLSCEQNLNHDAMYWYRQDPGQGLRLIYYSQIVNDFQKGDIAEGYSVSREKKESFPLTVTSAQKNPTAFYLCASRGSGTEAFFGQGTRLTVV.

The gene calls are TRBV7-9 and TRBJ1-5; tentatively, D is TRBD1 (5 bases). Germline values: CDR1 SEHNR, CDR2 FQNEAQ (reference sequence). The V gene lost 3 bases and the J gene lost 3 bases, with 18 bases spanning the gap. This CDR3 contains 17 residues. The CDR3 loop reads CASSFGTGEPSNQPQHF. CDR3 sequence (DNA): TGTGCCAGCAGCTTCGGGACGGGCGAACCATCCAATCAGCCCCAGCATTTT.

The chain uses TRBV19 and TRBJ1-5; 7 positions match TRBD1. V lost 3 bases, J lost 6 bases, and 5 bases stayed unmatched. The CDR3 runs to 14 residues. The germline V gene encodes CDR1 LNHDA and CDR2 SQIVND (reference sequence). In nucleotides, the CDR3 is TGTGCCAGTAGTATGGGGCAGGGGGGTCAGCCCCAGCATTTT. Amino acid sequence: CASSMGQGGQPQHF.

The rearrangement joins TRBV6-1 to TRBJ1-1; D might be TRBD1 (5 bases). The V end was cut by 0 bases, the J end by 2 bases, with 7 bases between. The CDR3 has 14 residues. Germline-derived CDR1 and CDR2 are MNHNS and SASEGT. The CDR3: CASSEAGRNTEAFF. CDR3 nucleotides: TGTGCCAGCAGTGAAGCGGGACGTAACACTGAAGCTTTCTTT.

The chain is built from TRBV5-6 and TRBJ1-1; D not resolved. The germline V and J ends were trimmed by 2 bases and 4 bases, with 12 bases remaining between them. This CDR3 is built from 14 residues. Germline CDR1 SGHDT, CDR2 YYEEEE. CDR3 sequence reads: CASSLNGMGTEAFF. CDR3 in DNA: TGTGCCAGCAGCTTAAATGGGATGGGCACTGAAGCTTTCTTT.

The CDR3 DNA sequence: TGCGCCAGCAACCAGGCGTCCTCTGGGGCCAACGTCCTGACTTTC. Encoded protein: CASNQASSGANVLTF. The J gene is TRBJ2-6, the V gene TRBV5-1; D call uncertain. V was shortened by 6 bases and J by 0 bases, with 10 bases between the two germline ends. Germline values: CDR1 SGHRS, CDR2 YFSETQ. This CDR3 has 15 amino acids.

The V gene is TRBV5-4, the J gene TRBJ2-1; possible D gene TRBD2, 7 bases. Per the germline V gene, CDR1 is SGHNT and CDR2 is YYREEE (reference sequence). This CDR3 has 14 amino acids. V lost 2 bases and J lost 3, with 9 bases in between. CDR3 nucleotides: TGTGCCAGCAGCTTAGGGGGGGACTACAATGAGCAGTTCTTC. It codes for CASSLGGDYNEQFF.

The chain carries TRBV30 and TRBJ1-4; TRBD1 agrees at 7 bases. This CDR3 spans 15 amino acids. The ends lost 2 bases at V and 5 bases at J; junction bases unmatched: 8. Germline loops: CDR1 GTSNPN, CDR2 SVGIG (reference sequence). The CDR3 here is CAWSQGGQPNEKLFF. The DNA for the CDR3 is TGTGCCTGGAGTCAGGGGGGACAGCCAAATGAAAAACTGTTTTTT.

The chain combines TRBV18 with TRBJ1-1, with D possibly being TRBD1 (6 bases). Trimming removed 6 bases at V and 2 bases at J, with 13 bases between. From germline, CDR1 is KGHSH and CDR2 LQKENI. CDR3 length: 14 residues. CDR3 region: CASSLDRINTEAFF. In nucleotides, the CDR3 is TGTGCCAGCTCGCTAGACAGGATAAACACTGAAGCTTTCTTT.

The V gene is TRBV28, the J gene TRBJ1-1, with D possibly matching TRBD1 (5 bases). Germline CDR1 reads MDHEN; CDR2 reads SYDVKM. The CDR3 runs 12 residues. V lost 5 bases, J lost 5 bases, and 9 bases lay in between. The CDR3 nucleotides read TGTGCCAGCAGTCAGGGTGGGACTGAAGCTTTCTTT. Its translation: CASSQGGTEAFF.

J is TRBJ2-7 and V is TRBV5-5; 8 bases align to TRBD1. The CDR3 length is 14 residues. From germline, CDR1 is SGHKS and CDR2 YYEKEE (reference sequence). Germline trimming cut 0 bases from V and 5 bases from J; bases unmatched to any gene: 4. CDR3 region: CASSLGRGLDEQYF. The CDR3, as DNA: TGTGCCAGCAGCTTGGGCAGGGGGCTCGACGAGCAGTACTTC.

As to this clone: This same CDR3 is encoded by further DNA sequences in the sample. CDR3 sequence (DNA): TGTGCCAGTAGTATAGGGACAGGTAATCAGCCCCAGCATTTT. Translated: CASSIGTGNQPQHF. The chain is built from TRBV19 and TRBJ1-5; 7 nucleotides match TRBD1. CDR1 is LNHDA and CDR2 is SQIVND in the germline V gene (reference sequence). The CDR3 consists of 14 residues. Trimming took 1 base from V and 4 from J; bases not matched to a gene: 1.

About this clone itself: The junction shows a germline mismatch at one end, possibly a read error. J is TRBJ2-1 and V is TRBV7-9; no definite D call. CDR1 and CDR2 (germline): SEHNR, FQNEAQ (reference sequence). The CDR3 totals 10 residues. The CDR3 here is CASSLSPSLF. The CDR3 coding sequence is TGTGCCAGCAGCTTATCCCCCTCCCTCTTC.

The rearrangement uses TRBV5-5 and TRBJ2-4, with 7 nucleotides matching TRBD2. After removal of 5 bases from V and 0 bases from J, the junction contained 17 bases not matched to a gene. The germline CDR1 and CDR2 sequences are SGHKS and YYEKEE (reference sequence). CDR3 size: 19 residues. As DNA, the CDR3 is TGTGCCAGCAGAAAACGCTGGGGAGGGGATCTTATAGCCAAAAACATTCAGTACTTC. This codes for CASRKRWGGDLIAKNIQYF. Supplemented by reference TRBV5-5 and TRBJ2-4, the full variable domain reads DAGVTQSPTHLIKTRGQQVTLRCSPISGHKSVSWYQQVLGQGPQFIFQYYEKEERGRGNFPDRFSARQFPNYSSELNVNALLLGDSALYLCASRKRWGGDLIAKNIQYFGAGTRLSVL.

The chain joins TRBV6-5 to TRBJ1-1; 8 bases are a match to TRBD1. J lost 5 bases, V lost 0 bases, and 8 bases had no gene match. There are 16 residues in the CDR3. Germline V gene data show CDR1 as MNHEY and CDR2 as SVGAGI. The CDR3 protein is CASSYSTGGRGTEAFF. The CDR3, as DNA: TGTGCCAGCAGTTACTCTACAGGGGGTAGGGGTACTGAAGCTTTCTTT.

V is TRBV4-2 and J is TRBJ2-3, with D unclear. The V end was cut by 0 bases, the J end by 4 bases, with 17 bases between. CDR1 is LGHNA, CDR2 YNFKEQ, per germline. CDR3 length: 17 amino acids. CDR3 coding DNA: TGTGCCAGCAGCCAAGATGTCTTTGCGGAGCTGGCAGATACGCAGTATTTT. Amino acid sequence: CASSQDVFAELADTQYF.

The genes are TRBV2 and TRBJ1-5; D is undetermined. CDR3 length equals 15 residues. Trimming pared 1 base from V and 0 bases from J, leaving 7 bases between. In germline, CDR1 is SNHLY, CDR2 FYNNEI. CDR3 nucleotide sequence: TGTGCCAGCAGTGAAGATTCGGTTAGCAATCAGCCCCAGCATTTT. It is translated as CASSEDSVSNQPQHF. The variable domain in full, completed from reference TRBV2 and TRBJ1-5, reads EPEVTQTPSHQVTQMGQEVILRCVPISNHLYFYWYRQILGQKVEFLVSFYNNEISEKSEIFDDQFSVERPDGSNFTLKIRSTKLEDSAMYFCASSEDSVSNQPQHFGDGTRLSIL.

The chain joins TRBV11-2 to TRBJ2-1, with D unresolved. CDR3 size: 12 residues. The V gene's germline CDR1 is SGHAT and CDR2 FQNNGV. Deletions cut 0 bases from V and 9 bases from J, with 6 bases between. The CDR3 DNA sequence: TGTGCCAGCAGCTTAGATTCCGGTGAGCAGTTCTTC. Protein product: CASSLDSGEQFF.

The chain recombines TRBV12-3 or TRBV12-4 with TRBJ1-5; 11 nucleotides align to TRBD1. There are 13 residues in the CDR3. With 6 bases clipped from V and 6 bases from J, the junction kept 1 base outside the gene matches. CDR3 sequence (DNA): TGTGCCAGCAGGGACAGGGGGCTTCAGCCCCAGCATTTT. Translating it yields CASRDRGLQPQHF.

The sample holds a few counts of this clone. The rearrangement joins TRBV7-2 to TRBJ2-1; D is perhaps TRBD2 (5 bases). This CDR3 spans 16 amino acids. Germline loops: CDR1 SGHTA, CDR2 FQGNSA. V was shortened by 5 bases and J by 7 bases, with 21 bases between the two germline ends. The CDR3 loop reads CASSPSAARARNEQFF. CDR3 in DNA: TGTGCCAGCAGCCCTTCGGCGGCGCGGGCACGGAATGAGCAGTTCTTC.

The gene calls are TRBV5-1 and TRBJ2-3, with 9 bases fitting TRBD2. The J segment lost 0 bases and the V segment lost 5 bases, leaving 10 bases of the junction unmatched. The CDR3 is 17 residues long. CDR1 is SGHRS and CDR2 is YFSETQ in the germline V gene. In DNA, the CDR3 is TGCGCCAGCAGTCTTTCACCTAGCGGGGATAGCACAGATACGCAGTATTTT. Translation: CASSLSPSGDSTDTQYF.

The chain is built from TRBV27 and TRBJ2-5; D is ambiguous. Trimming stripped 2 bases from V and 10 bases from J, with 17 bases between. Germline CDR1 MNHEY, CDR2 SMNVEV (reference sequence). The CDR3 is made up of 14 amino acids. DNA of the CDR3: TGTGCCAGCAGTTTACGACCCTCCGTTATGGGCCAGTACTTC. Its translation: CASSLRPSVMGQYF.

V and J are TRBV2 and TRBJ2-7; TRBD1 might be the D (6 bases). V lost 7 bases, J lost 0 bases, and 10 bases lay in between. The CDR3 spans 13 residues. CDR1 and CDR2 from the germline V gene are SNHLY and FYNNEI. CDR3 sequence (DNA): TGTGCCAGCATTGGGGACATCTCCTACGAGCAGTACTTC. This translates into CASIGDISYEQYF.

This chain links TRBV6-5 with TRBJ2-5; D unresolved. V was cut by 5 bases and J by 5 bases, with 6 bases left in between. Germline V gives CDR1 MNHEY, CDR2 SVGAGI. The CDR3 covers 11 residues. The CDR3 region is CASSIGETQYF. DNA of the CDR3: TGTGCCAGCAGTATTGGGGAGACCCAGTACTTC.